This T cell receptor (beta chain) was recorded in a study of shared clonotypes between healthy human individuals. Germline V gene data show CDR1 as SGHKS and CDR2 as YYEKEE (reference sequence). CDR3 size: 13 residues. V lost 7 bases, J lost 0 bases, and 8 bases lay in between. This clone was detected only once. The split of CD4+ cells yielded CD45RA+ naive and CD45RA-negative memory subsets. Data came from immunoSEQ multiplex PCR; TCRdb stores just in-frame clones and leaves some out. The table includes 2,500,000 or so clones, approximately 92% detected once. The V gene is TRBV5-5, the J gene TRBJ1-5, with D possibly TRBD1 on 5 matching bases. The source is a man aged 18 to 29 in good health. Input material: naive CD4+ T cells sorted from blood. Subset reported: CD45RA+ positively selected. The CDR3 here is CASGGDSNQPQHF. Here the CDR3 DNA reads TGTGCCAGCGGAGGGGATAGCAATCAGCCCCAGCATTTT.